This T cell receptor beta chain comes out of a study of blood T cells in healthy people across ages. Through a sample-barcoded 5' primer and a J-beta primer mix, a second PCR was run for roughly 7 to 11 cycles. TCRdb processed the 5' RACE reads anew with MiXCR; each CDR3 protein has one entry. The sample carries roughly 640,000 distinct CDR3 sequences, 25% to 30% recorded once. Trimming shortened V by 1 base and J by 3 bases, and 6 bases separated the two germline ends. From germline, CDR1 is SGHTA and CDR2 FQGNSA. This CDR3 has 13 amino acids. The rearrangement uses TRBV7-2 and TRBJ2-5; D call uncertain. Sample: blood. The source of this sequence is a woman older than 75 in good health. Written as DNA, the CDR3 is TGTGCCAGCAGCTTAGTCAGCAAAGAGACCCAGTACTTC. This gives the protein CASSLVSKETQYF.